The 4 T cell receptor beta chains given below trace back to one sample, sequenced in a study of blood T cells in healthy people across ages. The use of a sample-barcoded 5' primer and a J-beta primer mix characterized a second PCR of about 7 to 12 cycles. TCRdb reanalysed the 5' RACE reads using MiXCR and keeps one entry per CDR3 protein. The table lists about a million distinct CDR3 sequences, roughly 51% of them singletons, with 20% to 25% in the top ten. Sequencing was carried out using blood. The receptors originated from an older woman in good health.

V usage is TRBV28 and J usage is TRBJ2-1; TRBD2 matches 10 bases. The CDR3 has 15 residues. The V segment lost 8 bases and the J segment 8 bases; nucleotides outside the gene matches: 12. Germline V gene sequence: CDR1 MDHEN, CDR2 SYDVKM. Written as DNA, the CDR3 is TGTGCCAGCCGCGCGGCACTAGCGGGAAGGCATGAGCAGTTCTTC. Amino acid sequence: CASRAALAGRHEQFF.

J is TRBJ2-5 and V is TRBV20-1; D is unresolved. Germline loops: CDR1 DFQATT, CDR2 SNEGSKA (reference sequence). The CDR3 has 15 residues. Trimming removed 2 bases from V and 0 bases from J, with 13 bases in between. CDR3 loop: CSARLDFGYQETQYF. In DNA, the CDR3 is TGCAGTGCTAGACTAGATTTCGGGTACCAAGAGACCCAGTACTTC.

The CDR3 loop is CSASNRGLNEQYF. The CDR3 DNA follows: TGCAGTGCTAGTAACAGGGGGCTCAATGAGCAGTACTTC. This chain joins TRBV20-1 and TRBJ2-1, with 9 nucleotides matching TRBD1. The better agreement between TRBJ2-7 and the DNA end casts doubt on the J call. Germline V gives CDR1 DFQATT, CDR2 SNEGSKA (reference sequence). This CDR3 has 13 amino acids.

This clonotype was found a few times. The chain employs TRBV15 and TRBJ2-5; D call uncertain. Deletions cut 5 bases from V and 5 bases from J, with 12 bases between. The CDR3 length is 13 residues. Per the germline V gene, CDR1 is LNHNV and CDR2 is YYDKDF (reference sequence). The CDR3 DNA is TGTGCCACCAGCTCCCGACTGTGGGAGACCCAGTACTTC. Protein sequence: CATSSRLWETQYF.